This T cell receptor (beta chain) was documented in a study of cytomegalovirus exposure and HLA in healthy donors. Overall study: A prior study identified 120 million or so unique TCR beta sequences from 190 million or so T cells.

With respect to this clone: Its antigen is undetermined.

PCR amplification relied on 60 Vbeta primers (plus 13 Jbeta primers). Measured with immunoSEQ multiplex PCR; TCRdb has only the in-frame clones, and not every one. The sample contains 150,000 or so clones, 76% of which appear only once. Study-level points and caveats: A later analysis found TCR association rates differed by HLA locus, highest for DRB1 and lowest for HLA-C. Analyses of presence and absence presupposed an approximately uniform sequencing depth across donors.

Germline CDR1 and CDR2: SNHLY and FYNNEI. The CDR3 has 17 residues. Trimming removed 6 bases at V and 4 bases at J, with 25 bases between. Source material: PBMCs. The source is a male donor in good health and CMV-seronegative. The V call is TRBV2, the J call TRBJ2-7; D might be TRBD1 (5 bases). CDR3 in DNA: TGTGCCAGCAGCTCACTCCCAGGAGCAGGGTTACGGTACGAGCAGTACTTC. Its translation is CASSSLPGAGLRYEQYF.